These T cell receptor beta chains were read from a single sample in a study of blood T cell repertoires in COVID-19. This table comes from immunoSEQ multiplex PCR, and its TCRdb copy is limited to in-frame clones, with some not included. The data contain more than 110,000 clones, 85% to 90% of them seen just once; the ten biggest clones take up under 6%. Material for sequencing was peripheral blood. The source is a human donor in a cohort sampled during active COVID-19. The CDR3 runs from the conserved cysteine through the conserved F or W. A D gene is named only where the DNA matches it firmly. Clone size is shown for a subset of rows, as once, few, many or a class of expanded clone.

TGTGCCAGCAGCCCCCTTAGCGGGGCGAACACCGGGGAGCTGTTTTTT	CASSPLSGANTGELFF	TRBV7-2	TRBD2	-	TRBJ2-2
TGTGCCAGCAGTTATAGGGTGTCGGCGGGAGCGATCGAGCAGTACTTC	CASSYRVSAGAIEQYF	TRBV6-6	TRBD2	-	TRBJ2-7
TGTGCCAGCAGCCAAGACACTAGCGGTATAGAGACCCAGTACTTC	CASSQDTSGIETQYF	TRBV3-1/TRBV3-2	TRBD2	-	TRBJ2-5
TGTGCCAGCACCTCCTTGGGTGGGAGGGCCGGAGAGACCCAGTACTTC	CASTSLGGRAGETQYF	TRBV7-6	TRBD2	-	TRBJ2-5
TGTGCCAGCAGCTTGGGACTTCGAGATACGCAGTATTTT	CASSLGLRDTQYF	TRBV5-6	-	-	TRBJ2-3
TGTGCCAGCAGCTTAACGGCGGGACAGAGCACAGATACGCAGTATTTT	CASSLTAGQSTDTQYF	TRBV7-3	-	once	TRBJ2-3
TGTGCCAGCAGTGAAACTGGACAGGAGGGTAGCGAGCAGTACTTC	CASSETGQEGSEQYF	TRBV2	-	-	TRBJ2-7
TGCGCCAGCAGCCAACGACAGGGGGTTCATGGCTACACCTTC	CASSQRQGVHGYTF	TRBV4-1	TRBD1	many	TRBJ1-2
TGTGCCAGCAGTTCGGGACAGACACTTCGCACAGATACGCAGTATTTT	CASSSGQTLRTDTQYF	TRBV28	TRBD1	-	TRBJ2-3
TGTGCCAGCAGCGCCGCAGGGGGCTGGGGTTTAGAGACCCAGTACTTC	CASSAAGGWGLETQYF	TRBV9	TRBD1	-	TRBJ2-5
TGTGCCAGCACCACCGGGGGGGGCAATCAGCCCCAGCATTTT	CASTTGGGNQPQHF	TRBV7-2	-	-	TRBJ1-5
TGCGCCAGCACCTCAGCCGGGACAGGGCACGAGCAGTACTTC	CASTSAGTGHEQYF	TRBV5-1	TRBD1	-	TRBJ2-7
TGTGCCAGCAAAGCCTCCCGTGCGGAAGACGAGCAGTACTTC	CASKASRAEDEQYF	TRBV7-2	-	-	TRBJ2-7
TGTGCCAGCACAAGGGACAATCAAGAGACCCAGTACTTC	CASTRDNQETQYF	TRBV2	-	-	TRBJ2-5
TGTGCCAGCAGTTTATGGGGGGTTGGCACTGAAGCTTTCTTT	CASSLWGVGTEAFF	TRBV27	-	-	TRBJ1-1
TGTGCCAGCAGTTTGGTCGGGAGGGTCTACGAGCAGTACTTC	CASSLVGRVYEQYF	TRBV28	TRBD2	few	TRBJ2-7